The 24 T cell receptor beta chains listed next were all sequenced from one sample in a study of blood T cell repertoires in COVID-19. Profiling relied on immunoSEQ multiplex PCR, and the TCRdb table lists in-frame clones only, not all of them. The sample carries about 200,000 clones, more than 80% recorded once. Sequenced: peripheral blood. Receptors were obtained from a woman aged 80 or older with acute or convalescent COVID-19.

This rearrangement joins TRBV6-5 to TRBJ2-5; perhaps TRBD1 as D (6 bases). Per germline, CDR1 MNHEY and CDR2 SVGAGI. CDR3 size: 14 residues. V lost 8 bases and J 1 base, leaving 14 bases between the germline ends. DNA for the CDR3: TGTGCCAGCTCCCCTACACAGGGCCAAGAGACCCAGTACTTC. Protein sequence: CASSPTQGQETQYF.

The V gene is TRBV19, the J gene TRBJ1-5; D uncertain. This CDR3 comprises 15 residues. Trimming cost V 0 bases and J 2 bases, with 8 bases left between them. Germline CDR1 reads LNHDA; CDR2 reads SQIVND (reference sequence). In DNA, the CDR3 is TGTGCCAGTAGTATAGACCGGGAAGGCAATCAGCCCCAGCATTTT. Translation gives CASSIDREGNQPQHF.

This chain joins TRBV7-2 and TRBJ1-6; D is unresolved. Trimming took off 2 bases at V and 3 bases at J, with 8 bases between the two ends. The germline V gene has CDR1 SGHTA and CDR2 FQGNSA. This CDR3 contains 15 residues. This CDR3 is CASSLSAGYNSPLHF. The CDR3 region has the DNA TGTGCCAGCAGCTTATCGGCAGGCTATAATTCACCCCTCCACTTT.

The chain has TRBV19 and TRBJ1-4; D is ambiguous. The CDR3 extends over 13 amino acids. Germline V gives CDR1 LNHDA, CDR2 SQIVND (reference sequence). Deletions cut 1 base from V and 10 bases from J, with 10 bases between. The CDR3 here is CASSIADIAKLFF. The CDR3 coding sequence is TGTGCCAGTAGTATAGCTGACATCGCAAAACTGTTTTTT.

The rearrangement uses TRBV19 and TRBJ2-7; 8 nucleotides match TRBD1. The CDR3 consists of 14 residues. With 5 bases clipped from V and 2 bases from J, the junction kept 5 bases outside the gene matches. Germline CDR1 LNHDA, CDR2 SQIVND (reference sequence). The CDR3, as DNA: TGTGCCAGTAGTGAGCGGACAGGGCCCTACGAGCAGTACTTC. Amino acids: CASSERTGPYEQYF.

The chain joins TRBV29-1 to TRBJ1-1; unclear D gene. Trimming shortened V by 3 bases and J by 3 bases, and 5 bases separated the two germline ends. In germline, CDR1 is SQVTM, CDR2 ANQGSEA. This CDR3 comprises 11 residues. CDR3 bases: TGCAGCGTTGAGAGGGACACTGAAGCTTTCTTT. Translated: CSVERDTEAFF. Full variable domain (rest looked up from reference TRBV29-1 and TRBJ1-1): SAVISQKPSRDICQRGTSLTIQCQVDSQVTMMFWYRQQPGQSLTLIATANQGSEATYESGFVIDKFPISRPNLTFSTLTVSNMSPEDSSIYLCSVERDTEAFFGQGTRLTVV.

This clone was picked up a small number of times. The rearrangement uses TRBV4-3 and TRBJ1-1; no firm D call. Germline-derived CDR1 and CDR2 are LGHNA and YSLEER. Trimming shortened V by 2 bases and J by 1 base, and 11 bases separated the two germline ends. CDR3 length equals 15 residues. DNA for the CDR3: TGCGCCAGCAGCCAATCTCTACCCCCGAACACTGAAGCTTTCTTT. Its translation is CASSQSLPPNTEAFF.

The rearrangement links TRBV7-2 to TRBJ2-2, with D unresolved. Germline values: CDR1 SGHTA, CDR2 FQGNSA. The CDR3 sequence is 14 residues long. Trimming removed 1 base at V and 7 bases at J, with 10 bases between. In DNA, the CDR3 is TGTGCCAGCAGCTTAGATCTGGTGAGCGGGGAGCTGTTTTTT. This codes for CASSLDLVSGELFF. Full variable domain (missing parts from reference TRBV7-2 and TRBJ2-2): GAGVSQSPSNKVTEKGKDVELRCDPISGHTALYWYRQSLGQGLEFLIYFQGNSAPDKSGLPSDRFSAERTGGSVSTLTIQRTQQEDSAVYLCASSLDLVSGELFFGEGSRLTVL.

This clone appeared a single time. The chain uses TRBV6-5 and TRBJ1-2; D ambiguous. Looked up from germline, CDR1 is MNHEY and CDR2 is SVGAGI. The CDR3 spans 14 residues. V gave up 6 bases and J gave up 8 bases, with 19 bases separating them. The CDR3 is CASRRVQRTGGYTF. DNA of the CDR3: TGTGCCAGCAGGCGGGTCCAAAGAACGGGGGGCTACACCTTC.

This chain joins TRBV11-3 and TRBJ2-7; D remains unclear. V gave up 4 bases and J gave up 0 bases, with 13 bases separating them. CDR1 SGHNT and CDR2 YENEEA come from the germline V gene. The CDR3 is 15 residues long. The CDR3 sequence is CASSSPVGSSYEQYF. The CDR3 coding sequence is TGTGCCAGCAGCTCCCCGGTGGGCAGCTCCTACGAGCAGTACTTC.

The CDR3 DNA follows: TGTGCCAGTAGTATTAGAAGCGGGGGATACGAGCAGTACTTC. Its translation: CASSIRSGGYEQYF. The chain employs TRBV19 and TRBJ2-7; 8 bases are a match to TRBD2. CDR1 and CDR2 (germline): LNHDA, SQIVND (reference sequence). The junction had 5 bases not matched to a gene; V was cut back by 3 bases and J by 4 bases. This CDR3 contains 14 residues.

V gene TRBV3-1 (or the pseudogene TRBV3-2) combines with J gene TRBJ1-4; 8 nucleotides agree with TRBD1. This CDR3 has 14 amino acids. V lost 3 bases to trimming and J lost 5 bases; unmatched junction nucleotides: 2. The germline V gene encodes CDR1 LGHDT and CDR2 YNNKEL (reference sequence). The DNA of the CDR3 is TGTGCCAGCAGCCACAGGGGGCAGAATGAAAAACTGTTTTTT. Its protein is CASSHRGQNEKLFF.

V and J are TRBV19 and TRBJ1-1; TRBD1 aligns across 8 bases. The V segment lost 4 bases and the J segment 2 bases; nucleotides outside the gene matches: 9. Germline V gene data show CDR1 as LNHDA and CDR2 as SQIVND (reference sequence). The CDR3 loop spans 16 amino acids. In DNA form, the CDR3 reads TGTGCCAGTAGTACGCGCTCAGGGGGCCCCAACACTGAAGCTTTCTTT. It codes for CASSTRSGGPNTEAFF. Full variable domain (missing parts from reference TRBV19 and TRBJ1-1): DGGITQSPKYLFRKEGQNVTLSCEQNLNHDAMYWYRQDPGQGLRLIYYSQIVNDFQKGDIAEGYSVSREKKESFPLTVTSAQKNPTAFYLCASSTRSGGPNTEAFFGQGTRLTVV.

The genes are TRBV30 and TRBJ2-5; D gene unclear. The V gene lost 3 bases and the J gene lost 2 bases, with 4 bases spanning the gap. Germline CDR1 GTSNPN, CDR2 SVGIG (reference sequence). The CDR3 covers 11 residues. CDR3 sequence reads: CAWSGQETQYF. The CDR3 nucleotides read TGTGCCTGGAGCGGGCAAGAGACCCAGTACTTC.

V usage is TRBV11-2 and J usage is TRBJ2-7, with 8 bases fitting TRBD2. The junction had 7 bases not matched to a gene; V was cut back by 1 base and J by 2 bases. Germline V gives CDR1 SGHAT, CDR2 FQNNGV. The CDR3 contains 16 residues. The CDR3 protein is CASSLALAGPTYEQYF. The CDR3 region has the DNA TGTGCCAGCAGCTTAGCATTAGCGGGGCCCACCTACGAGCAGTACTTC.

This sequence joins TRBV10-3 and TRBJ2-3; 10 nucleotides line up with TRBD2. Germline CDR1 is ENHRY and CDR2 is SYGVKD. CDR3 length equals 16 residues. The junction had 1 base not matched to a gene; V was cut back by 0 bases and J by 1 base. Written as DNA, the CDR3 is TGTGCCATCAGTGAGTCTACTAGCGGGGGCACAGATACGCAGTATTTT. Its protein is CAISESTSGGTDTQYF.

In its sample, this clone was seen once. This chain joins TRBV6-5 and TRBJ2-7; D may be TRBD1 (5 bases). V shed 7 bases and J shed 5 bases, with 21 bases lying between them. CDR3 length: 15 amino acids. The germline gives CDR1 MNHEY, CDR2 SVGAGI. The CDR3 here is CASTLEPGRSDEQYF. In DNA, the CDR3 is TGTGCCAGCACCTTGGAGCCAGGGCGGTCGGACGAGCAGTACTTC.

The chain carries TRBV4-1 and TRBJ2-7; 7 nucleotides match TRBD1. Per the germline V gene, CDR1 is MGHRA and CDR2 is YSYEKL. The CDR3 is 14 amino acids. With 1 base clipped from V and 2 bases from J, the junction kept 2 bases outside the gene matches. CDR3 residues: CASSQATGPYEQYF. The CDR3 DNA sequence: TGCGCCAGCAGCCAAGCGACAGGGCCCTACGAGCAGTACTTC.

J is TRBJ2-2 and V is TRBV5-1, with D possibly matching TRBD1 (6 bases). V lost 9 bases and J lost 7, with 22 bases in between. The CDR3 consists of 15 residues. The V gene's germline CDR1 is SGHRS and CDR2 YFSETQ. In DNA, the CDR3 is TGCGCCACCGCGATATTACAGACAGGCGACGGGGAGCTGTTTTTT. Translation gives CATAILQTGDGELFF.

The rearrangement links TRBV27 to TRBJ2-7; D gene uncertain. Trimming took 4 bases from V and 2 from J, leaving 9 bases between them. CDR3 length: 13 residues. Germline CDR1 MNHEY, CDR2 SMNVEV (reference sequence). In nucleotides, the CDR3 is TGTGCCAGCAGTTACAATTTTCCCTACGAGCAGTACTTC. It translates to CASSYNFPYEQYF.

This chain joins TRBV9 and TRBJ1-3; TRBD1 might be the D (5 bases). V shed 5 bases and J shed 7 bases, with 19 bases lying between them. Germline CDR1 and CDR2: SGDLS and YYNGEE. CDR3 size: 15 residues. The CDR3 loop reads CASSPGGGGFNTIYF. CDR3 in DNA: TGTGCCAGCAGTCCCGGCGGGGGGGGTTTTAACACCATATATTTT. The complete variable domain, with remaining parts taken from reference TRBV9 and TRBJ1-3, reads DSGVTQTPKHLITATGQRVTLRCSPRSGDLSVYWYQQSLDQGLQFLIQYYNGEERAKGNILERFSAQQFPDLHSELNLSSLELGDSALYFCASSPGGGGFNTIYFGEGSWLTVV.

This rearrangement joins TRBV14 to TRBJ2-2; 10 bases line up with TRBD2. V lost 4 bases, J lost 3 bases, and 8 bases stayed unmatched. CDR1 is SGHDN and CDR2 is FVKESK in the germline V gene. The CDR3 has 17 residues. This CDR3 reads CASSPRTSGYYTGELFF. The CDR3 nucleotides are TGTGCCAGCAGCCCCCGGACTAGCGGATATTACACCGGGGAGCTGTTTTTT.

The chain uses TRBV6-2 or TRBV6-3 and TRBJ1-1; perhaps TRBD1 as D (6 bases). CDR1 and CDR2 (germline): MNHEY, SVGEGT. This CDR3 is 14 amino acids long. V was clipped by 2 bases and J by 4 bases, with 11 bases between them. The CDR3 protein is CASSYAGVSTEAFF. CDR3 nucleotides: TGTGCCAGCAGTTACGCAGGGGTAAGCACTGAAGCTTTCTTT.

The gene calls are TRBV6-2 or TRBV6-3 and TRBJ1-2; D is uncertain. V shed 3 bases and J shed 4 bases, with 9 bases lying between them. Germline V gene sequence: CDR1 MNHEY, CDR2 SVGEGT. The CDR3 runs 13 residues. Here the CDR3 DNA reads TGTGCCAGCAGTTATCTCACAAGCTATGGCTACACCTTC. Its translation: CASSYLTSYGYTF.